The 31 T cell receptor beta chains below were found in one sample sequenced in a study of blood T cell repertoires in COVID-19. Produced via immunoSEQ multiplex PCR; TCRdb's table is partial and in-frame only. The table shows about 74,000 clones, with 87% occurring only once. Sequencing was carried out using peripheral blood. The receptors stem from a woman older than 75 with active or convalescent COVID-19.

The gene calls are TRBV11-2 and TRBJ2-7; TRBD1 might be the D (6 bases). The CDR3 extends over 16 amino acids. Germline CDR1 and CDR2: SGHAT and FQNNGV. V lost 5 bases and J 4 bases, leaving 21 bases between the germline ends. CDR3: CASSRYLGDKTYEQYF. The CDR3 region has the DNA TGTGCCAGCAGCCGCTACTTAGGGGACAAGACGTACGAGCAGTACTTC.

The sample holds a few counts of this clone. J is TRBJ1-1 and V is TRBV20-1; D perhaps matches TRBD1 (5 bases). Germline assignment: CDR1 DFQATT and CDR2 SNEGSKA (reference sequence). Trimming left V 2 bases short and J 7 bases short, with 8 bases between. The CDR3 loop spans 11 amino acids. This CDR3 is CSARWGNEAFF. CDR3 in DNA: TGCAGTGCTAGATGGGGCAATGAAGCTTTCTTT.

This clone has a handful of counts. As DNA, the CDR3 is TGTGCCAGCAGCGTAGGAACCGGTGAGCAGTTCTTC. As protein: CASSVGTGEQFF. The chain combines TRBV9 with TRBJ2-1; D unclear. Trimming left V 0 bases short and J 9 bases short, with 7 bases between. CDR3 length: 12 amino acids. From germline, CDR1 is SGDLS and CDR2 YYNGEE.

The rearrangement uses TRBV7-3 and TRBJ1-2, with 8 bases identical to TRBD1. This CDR3 comprises 13 residues. Germline V gene lookup returns CDR1 SGHTA and CDR2 FQGTGA. Germline trimming cut 4 bases from V and 8 bases from J; bases unmatched to any gene: 6. CDR3 in amino acids: CASSYQGARGYTF. CDR3 sequence (DNA): TGTGCCAGCAGCTATCAGGGGGCAAGGGGCTACACCTTC. The entire variable domain, with the rest obtained from reference TRBV7-3 and TRBJ1-2, is as follows: GAGVSQTPSNKVTEKGKYVELRCDPISGHTALYWYRQSLGQGPEFLIYFQGTGAADDSGLPNDRFFAVRPEGSVSTLKIQRTERGDSAVYLCASSYQGARGYTFGSGTRLTVV.

This clone has only one observation. The V gene is TRBV19, the J gene TRBJ2-7; TRBD1 might be the D (5 bases). Looked up from germline, CDR1 is LNHDA and CDR2 is SQIVND (reference sequence). The V end lost 1 base, the J end lost 3 bases, and 22 bases lay between the germline ends. The CDR3 runs 18 residues. This CDR3 reads CASSIALGQGAGLYEQYF. The CDR3 bases are TGTGCCAGTAGTATAGCCCTGGGCCAAGGGGCCGGCCTCTACGAGCAGTACTTC.

A few counts support this clone. The chain links TRBV28 to TRBJ1-2, with 9 bases that match TRBD1. The CDR3 loop spans 13 amino acids. J lost 8 bases, V lost 6 bases, and 7 bases had no gene match. Looked up from germline, CDR1 is MDHEN and CDR2 is SYDVKM. The CDR3 reads CASRPGQGDGYTF. The CDR3 nucleotides are TGTGCCAGCAGACCGGGACAGGGCGACGGCTACACCTTC.

V and J are TRBV6-2 or TRBV6-3 and TRBJ1-2; 10 positions match TRBD1. CDR3 size: 16 residues. Germline V gives CDR1 MNHEY, CDR2 SVGEGT. Trimming took 0 bases from V and 4 from J; bases not matched to a gene: 5. The CDR3 protein is CASSYSRTGGPYGYTF. DNA for the CDR3: TGTGCCAGCAGTTACTCGAGGACAGGGGGACCCTATGGCTACACCTTC.

The rearrangement joins TRBV7-2 to TRBJ2-1, with D perhaps TRBD2 (7 bases). Germline-derived CDR1 and CDR2 are SGHTA and FQGNSA. The CDR3 sequence is 17 residues long. The V and J ends lost 3 bases and 7 bases respectively, with 22 bases between them. CDR3 protein: CASSFWVRGGRRNEQFF. CDR3 DNA sequence: TGTGCCAGCAGCTTCTGGGTGAGGGGGGGTCGTCGAAATGAGCAGTTCTTC.

The chain joins TRBV19 to TRBJ1-2, with 7 bases matching TRBD1. Germline CDR1 reads LNHDA; CDR2 reads SQIVND (reference sequence). The CDR3 has 14 amino acids. J gave up 4 bases and V 8 bases, and 10 bases lay outside the gene matches. The CDR3 spells CASGGWRGPYGYTF. The CDR3, as DNA: TGTGCCAGTGGTGGTTGGAGGGGGCCCTATGGCTACACCTTC.

The chain combines TRBV6-6 with TRBJ2-2; D is ambiguous. Deletions cut 5 bases from V and 2 bases from J, with 12 bases between. CDR1 and CDR2 from the germline V gene are MNHNY and SVGAGI (reference sequence). This CDR3 comprises 15 residues. Here the CDR3 DNA reads TGTGCCAGCAGTCCTACTTTGCCTAACACCGGGGAGCTGTTTTTT. Translated: CASSPTLPNTGELFF.

This clone showed up just a few times. The rearrangement links TRBV7-6 to TRBJ2-7, with unresolved D. The germline V gene has CDR1 SGHVS and CDR2 FNYEAQ. This CDR3 spans 11 amino acids. Deletions cut 8 bases from V and 0 bases from J, with 5 bases between. CDR3 bases: TGTGCCAGCGGTAGCTCCTACGAGCAGTACTTC. Its translation: CASGSSYEQYF.

The chain has TRBV7-3 and TRBJ2-5, with 9 bases fitting TRBD2. The CDR3 contains 16 residues. Germline-derived CDR1 and CDR2 are SGHTA and FQGTGA. V lost 2 bases to trimming and J lost 4 bases; unmatched junction nucleotides: 8. The CDR3 region is CASSLGRLAVGETQYF. CDR3 nucleotide sequence: TGTGCCAGCAGCTTAGGGAGACTAGCGGTGGGAGAGACCCAGTACTTC. Full variable domain (rest looked up from reference TRBV7-3 and TRBJ2-5): GAGVSQTPSNKVTEKGKYVELRCDPISGHTALYWYRQSLGQGPEFLIYFQGTGAADDSGLPNDRFFAVRPEGSVSTLKIQRTERGDSAVYLCASSLGRLAVGETQYFGPGTRLLVL.

The rearrangement joins TRBV7-2 to TRBJ1-2; no reliable D call. CDR1 and CDR2 (germline): SGHTA, FQGNSA. The CDR3 runs to 14 residues. The V end was cut by 2 bases, the J end by 5 bases, with 12 bases between. For the CDR3, the DNA is TGTGCCAGCAGCTTACCGGGCCGGGGTTATGGCTACACCTTC. Translation: CASSLPGRGYGYTF.

The chain uses TRBV6-5 and TRBJ1-2; D is perhaps TRBD1 (5 bases). V was cut by 4 bases and J by 8 bases, with 14 bases left in between. Germline CDR1 MNHEY, CDR2 SVGAGI. The CDR3 is 13 amino acids. For the CDR3, the DNA is TGTGCCAGCAGTTCTGGGGGGGGAAGAGGCTACACCTTC. It translates to CASSSGGGRGYTF.

The chain joins TRBV5-1 to TRBJ2-5; 7 bases match TRBD1. This CDR3 is built from 12 residues. With V trimmed by 2 bases and J by 5 bases, 0 bases remained unmatched. Per the germline V gene, CDR1 is SGHRS and CDR2 is YFSETQ. The CDR3 region has the DNA TGCGCCAGCAGCTTACAGGGGGAGACCCAGTACTTC. This codes for CASSLQGETQYF.

The rearrangement uses TRBV30 and TRBJ1-2, with 9 bases matching TRBD1. Trimming took 5 bases from V and 4 from J; bases not matched to a gene: 5. Per the germline V gene, CDR1 is GTSNPN and CDR2 is SVGIG (reference sequence). The CDR3 sequence is 13 residues long. The CDR3 loop reads CAWQDRGSYGYTF. In DNA, the CDR3 is TGTGCCTGGCAAGACAGGGGGTCCTATGGCTACACCTTC.

This clone has only a few counts. The sample has other DNA sequences that encode this CDR3 too. This chain connects TRBV7-2 to TRBJ2-7; 8 bases fit TRBD2. The CDR3 spans 14 residues. Germline loops: CDR1 SGHTA, CDR2 FQGNSA. V was clipped by 5 bases and J by 3 bases; unmatched bases: 6. CDR3 sequence: CASSPSGGGYEQYF. CDR3 bases: TGTGCCAGCAGCCCGAGCGGGGGCGGCTACGAGCAGTACTTC.

The V and J genes are TRBV3-1 (or the pseudogene TRBV3-2) and TRBJ1-5, with D perhaps matching TRBD1 (5 bases). CDR3 size: 14 residues. Looked up from germline, CDR1 is LGHDT and CDR2 is YNNKEL (reference sequence). V lost 4 bases and J lost 3, with 10 bases in between. The CDR3 coding sequence is TGTGCCAGCAGCCTCGCGGGGGTCAATCAGCCCCAGCATTTT. Protein product: CASSLAGVNQPQHF.

This chain uses TRBV4-2 with TRBJ2-2, with a tentative D call TRBD1 (5 bases). V dropped 4 bases and J dropped 0 bases, with 12 bases sitting between them. Germline CDR1 and CDR2: LGHNA and YNFKEQ. The CDR3 totals 16 residues. CDR3 protein: CASSPQGITNTGELFF. The CDR3 DNA reads as TGTGCCAGCAGCCCGCAGGGAATCACGAACACCGGGGAGCTGTTTTTT.

This rearrangement joins TRBV4-2 to TRBJ1-5; the D is unclear. Trimming removed 2 bases at V and 6 bases at J, with 20 bases between. This CDR3 has 17 amino acids. Germline CDR1 LGHNA, CDR2 YNFKEQ. CDR3 sequence (DNA): TGTGCCAGCAGCCAAACCCTGACAAATTTTGGAAGTCAGCCCCAGCATTTT. This gives the protein CASSQTLTNFGSQPQHF.

The V gene is TRBV2, the J gene TRBJ1-2; tentatively, D is TRBD1 (6 bases). The CDR3 sequence is 14 residues long. Looked up from germline, CDR1 is SNHLY and CDR2 is FYNNEI. Trimming removed 6 bases at V and 3 bases at J, with 14 bases between. The CDR3 DNA reads as TGTGCCAGCAGACAGGTCAGGGGCGACTATGGCTACACCTTC. Translation gives CASRQVRGDYGYTF.

The chain recombines TRBV5-1 with TRBJ2-1; D gene unclear. V lost 7 bases and J 8 bases, leaving 22 bases between the germline ends. CDR3 size: 15 residues. CDR1 is SGHRS and CDR2 is YFSETQ in the germline V gene. Written as DNA, the CDR3 is TGCGCCAGCCGTCCATCTCCTGTAGAGGTGGATGAGCAGTTCTTC. This translates into CASRPSPVEVDEQFF.

This chain links TRBV30 with TRBJ1-4, with 7 bases fitting TRBD1. There are 16 residues in the CDR3. The ends lost 2 bases at V and 7 bases at J; junction bases unmatched: 13. Germline loops: CDR1 GTSNPN, CDR2 SVGIG (reference sequence). The DNA for the CDR3 is TGTGCCTGGAGTATCATATCCGGGACAGTCCGTGAAAAACTGTTTTTT. Translation gives CAWSIISGTVREKLFF.

The chain is built from TRBV19 and TRBJ1-6; D is unclear. V lost 8 bases and J 6 bases, leaving 11 bases between the germline ends. The CDR3 is 13 residues long. Germline CDR1 reads LNHDA; CDR2 reads SQIVND (reference sequence). CDR3 residues: CASGENGNSPLHF. The CDR3 bases are TGTGCCAGTGGTGAGAACGGTAATTCACCCCTCCACTTT.

The chain employs TRBV28 and TRBJ1-4, with 9 bases that match TRBD1. With 8 bases clipped from V and 5 bases from J, the junction kept 6 bases outside the gene matches. This CDR3 has 14 residues. The germline CDR1 and CDR2 sequences are MDHEN and SYDVKM. Written as DNA, the CDR3 is TGTGCCAGCCACTCCGGGACAGGGAATGAAAAACTGTTTTTT. It translates to CASHSGTGNEKLFF.

The chain has TRBV5-1 and TRBJ1-1; 10 positions match TRBD1. CDR1 SGHRS and CDR2 YFSETQ come from the germline V gene. Unmatched junction bases numbered 8, after V lost 0 bases and J lost 0 bases. The CDR3 has 18 amino acids. CDR3 sequence: CASSLAGGQGSMNTEAFF. DNA for the CDR3: TGCGCCAGCAGCTTGGCGGGGGGACAGGGGTCGATGAACACTGAAGCTTTCTTT.

The chain carries TRBV28 and TRBJ2-3; no reliable D call. This CDR3 is 18 amino acids long. In germline, CDR1 is MDHEN, CDR2 SYDVKM. The V and J ends lost 2 bases and 0 bases respectively, with 18 bases between them. This CDR3 is CASSLLVRGASSTDTQYF. CDR3 in DNA: TGTGCCAGCAGTTTACTGGTTAGAGGAGCTTCTAGCACAGATACGCAGTATTTT.

The J gene is TRBJ1-5, the V gene TRBV10-3, with D hard to call. The CDR3 extends over 14 amino acids. CDR1 is ENHRY and CDR2 is SYGVKD in the germline V gene. V lost 0 bases, J lost 4 bases, and 7 bases lay in between. The CDR3 loop is CAISESPPNQPQHF. For the CDR3, the DNA is TGTGCCATCAGTGAGTCTCCCCCTAATCAGCCCCAGCATTTT.

The chain uses TRBV7-2 and TRBJ2-7; D uncertain. The V gene's germline CDR1 is SGHTA and CDR2 FQGNSA. The CDR3 has 13 residues. The V and J ends lost 5 bases and 4 bases respectively, with 12 bases between them. CDR3 sequence (DNA): TGTGCCAGCAGCCCCCGCCGTGAGTACGAGCAGTACTTC. Its translation is CASSPRREYEQYF.

The genes are TRBV3-1 (or the pseudogene TRBV3-2) and TRBJ2-2; 7 nucleotides align to TRBD1. Trimming removed 4 bases from V and 6 bases from J; junction bases left unmatched: 14. CDR3 length: 17 residues. The germline gives CDR1 LGHDT, CDR2 YNNKEL (reference sequence). In DNA, the CDR3 is TGTGCCAGCAGCCCGAGGGTGACAGGGCCGGGCGCCGGGGAGCTGTTTTTT. Translated, it gives CASSPRVTGPGAGELFF.

The rearrangement joins TRBV3-1 (or the pseudogene TRBV3-2) to TRBJ1-4; 10 bases fit TRBD1. Germline V gives CDR1 LGHDT, CDR2 YNNKEL (reference sequence). The CDR3 loop spans 20 amino acids. V dropped 4 bases and J dropped 4; count of bases not matched to a gene: 18. CDR3 loop: CASSPYPTGGAWKSNEKLFF. The CDR3 coding sequence is TGTGCCAGCAGCCCCTACCCGACAGGGGGCGCCTGGAAAAGTAATGAAAAACTGTTTTTT.